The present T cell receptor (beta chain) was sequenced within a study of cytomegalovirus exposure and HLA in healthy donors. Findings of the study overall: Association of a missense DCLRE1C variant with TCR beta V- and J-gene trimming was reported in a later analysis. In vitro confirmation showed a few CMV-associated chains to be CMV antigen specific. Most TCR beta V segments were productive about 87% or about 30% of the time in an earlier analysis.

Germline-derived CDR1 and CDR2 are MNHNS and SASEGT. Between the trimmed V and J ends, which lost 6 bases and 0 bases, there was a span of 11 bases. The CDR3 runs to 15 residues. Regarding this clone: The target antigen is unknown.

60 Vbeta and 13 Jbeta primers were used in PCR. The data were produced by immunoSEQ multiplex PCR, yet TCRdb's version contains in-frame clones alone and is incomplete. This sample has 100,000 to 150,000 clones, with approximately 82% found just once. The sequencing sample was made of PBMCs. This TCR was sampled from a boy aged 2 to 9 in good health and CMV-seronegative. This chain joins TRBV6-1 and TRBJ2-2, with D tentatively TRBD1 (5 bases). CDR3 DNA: TGTGCCAGCAGACCCGGACAAACGAACACCGGGGAGCTGTTTTTT. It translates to CASRPGQTNTGELFF.